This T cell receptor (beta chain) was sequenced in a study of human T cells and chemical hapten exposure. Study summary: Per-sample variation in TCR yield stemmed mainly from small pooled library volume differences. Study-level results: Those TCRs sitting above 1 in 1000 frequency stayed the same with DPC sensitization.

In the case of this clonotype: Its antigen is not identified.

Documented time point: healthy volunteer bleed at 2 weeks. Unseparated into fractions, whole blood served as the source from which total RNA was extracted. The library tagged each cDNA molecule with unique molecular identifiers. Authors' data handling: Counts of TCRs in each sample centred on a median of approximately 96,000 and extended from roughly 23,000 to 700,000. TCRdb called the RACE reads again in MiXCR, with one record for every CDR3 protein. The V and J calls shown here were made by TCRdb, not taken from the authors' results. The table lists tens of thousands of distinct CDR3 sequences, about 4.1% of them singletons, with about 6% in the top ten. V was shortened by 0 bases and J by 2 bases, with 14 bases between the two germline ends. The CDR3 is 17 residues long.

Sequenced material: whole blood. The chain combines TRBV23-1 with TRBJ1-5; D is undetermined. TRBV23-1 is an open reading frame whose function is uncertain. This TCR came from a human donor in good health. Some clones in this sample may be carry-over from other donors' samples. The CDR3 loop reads CASSQSITCRCNQPQHF. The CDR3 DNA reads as TGCGCCAGCAGTCAATCGATCACTTGTAGGTGCAATCAGCCCCAGCATTTT.